This T cell receptor beta chain was documented in a study of Tregs in tolerant kidney transplant recipients. Sequencing used immunoSEQ multiplex PCR; TCRdb keeps in-frame clones, though not all of them. The sample shows tens of thousands of clones, roughly 93% of them seen only once. Related graft donors supplied nonmyeloablative bone marrow transplants, and mixed chimerism was transient. The CDR3 is 16 amino acids. V lost 3 bases, J lost 0 bases, and 12 bases lay in between. CDR1 and CDR2 (germline): LNHDA, SQIVND (reference sequence). The chain joins TRBV19 to TRBJ1-3; D ambiguous. The specimen comprised CD4+ T cells from blood (PBMCs), sampled 12 months after the transplant. This sequence was found in a human patient who received a combined kidney and bone marrow transplant. A share of the T cells may be of graft donor origin. The CDR3 here is CASSIEWVASGNTIYF. The DNA of the CDR3 is TGTGCCAGTAGTATCGAATGGGTAGCCTCTGGAAACACCATATATTTT.